The clone carrying this TCR beta chain was observed many times. The antigen is not known. This specimen belongs to a study of T-cell reconstitution after alpha-beta-depleted transplantation in children. This CDR3 comprises 16 residues. Germline V gene lookup returns CDR1 DFQATT and CDR2 SNEGSKA (reference sequence). Trimming took off 1 base at V and 3 bases at J, with 19 bases between the two ends. Unique molecular identifiers were incorporated during preparation of the TCRbeta library. TCRdb reprocessed the PCR reads with MiXCR, giving one entry per CDR3 protein. The data show about 580,000 distinct CDR3 sequences, with roughly 24% seen just once and roughly 13% held by the top ten. Study results and limitations: Several hundred expanded graft clones reportedly gave rise to the alpha-beta T cells present about two months after transplant. At the one-year point after transplant, T-cell counts and TCRbeta diversity were found to come mostly from T cells that had been newly produced.

The clonotype comes from a boy under three years old who had a stem cell transplant for acute myeloid leukemia, so the T cells may come from the graft donor. This sequence joins TRBV20-1 and TRBJ2-7, with D maybe TRBD1 (6 bases). This specimen was PBMCs, mostly from graft donor cells, taken 360 days after TCRalphabeta/CD19-depleted stem cell transplant. The CDR3 DNA follows: TGCAGTGCTAGAGGGGCCCGGATAGCAGGGGTCTACGAGCAGTACTTC. Protein sequence: CSARGARIAGVYEQYF.